A single sample gave rise to the 24 T cell receptor beta chains below, sequenced in a study of cytomegalovirus exposure and HLA in healthy donors. PCR used 60 Vbeta primers and 13 Jbeta primers. The data were produced by immunoSEQ multiplex PCR, yet TCRdb's version contains in-frame clones alone and is incomplete. The sample has some 170,000 clones; 65% to 85% are singletons. Source material: PBMCs. These receptors were collected from a female donor in good health and CMV-seronegative.

V and J are TRBV7-6 and TRBJ2-3; a weak D match, TRBD2 (6 bases). This CDR3 is 15 amino acids long. V was trimmed by 0 bases and J by 6 bases, leaving 13 bases between them. In germline, CDR1 is SGHVS, CDR2 FNYEAQ. In DNA form, the CDR3 reads TGTGCCAGCAGCTTAGCGCGGGACTTATGGGATACGCAGTATTTT. As protein: CASSLARDLWDTQYF.

The chain combines TRBV5-6 with TRBJ1-2; 8 bases align to TRBD1. Trimming at V came to 4 bases and at J to 3 bases, leaving 5 bases not matched to a gene. CDR1 is SGHDT, CDR2 YYEEEE, per germline. The CDR3 is 14 residues long. CDR3 in DNA: TGTGCCAGCAGCGATTGGGACAGGTACTATGGCTACACCTTC. It encodes CASSDWDRYYGYTF.

In its sample, this clone was seen a few times. The junction differs from germline at one of its ends, possibly a read error. The V gene is TRBV7-9, the J gene TRBJ1-1; 7 nucleotides line up with TRBD1. Germline CDR1 is SEHNR and CDR2 is FQNEAQ (reference sequence). The length of the CDR3 is 12 residues. CDR3 DNA: TGTTCCAGCAGCTCACAGGGGTGGGAAGCTTTCTTT. Protein: CSSSSQGWEAFF.

Concerning this clone itself: Germline and junction disagree at one end, which may indicate a read error. The chain links TRBV7-9 to TRBJ2-7; TRBD2 is a possible D gene (5 bases). Germline V gives CDR1 SEHNR, CDR2 FQNEAQ (reference sequence). The CDR3 extends over 15 amino acids. In nucleotides, the CDR3 is TGTTCCAGCAGCTTCCTGGCAAGAGGGAACTACGAGCAGTACTTC. It encodes CSSSFLARGNYEQYF.

The rearrangement links TRBV7-2 to TRBJ1-2; tentatively, D is TRBD1 (5 bases). Germline V gene data show CDR1 as SGHTA and CDR2 as FQGNSA. This CDR3 is built from 14 residues. Trimming shortened V by 7 bases and J by 10 bases, and 22 bases separated the two germline ends. Here the CDR3 DNA reads TGTGCCAGCACCACCCAGGTCCCGGGGGGATCCTACACCTTC. It translates to CASTTQVPGGSYTF.

The rearrangement uses TRBV7-9 and TRBJ1-6; weak D call: TRBD1 (5 bases). This CDR3 has 14 residues. V was cut by 5 bases and J by 8 bases, with 13 bases left in between. CDR1 is SEHNR and CDR2 is FQNEAQ in the germline V gene (reference sequence). DNA for the CDR3: TGTGCCAGCAGCGCAGACAGCACGCATTCACCCCTCCACTTT. Translating it yields CASSADSTHSPLHF.

This clone turned up a few times. The V call is TRBV29-1, the J call TRBJ2-3; no definite D call. The CDR3 sequence is 14 residues long. Germline-derived CDR1 and CDR2 are SQVTM and ANQGSEA. With 1 base removed from V and 1 base from J, the gap between germline ends came to 9 bases. The CDR3 sequence is CSVEAAFRTDTQYF. Written as DNA, the CDR3 is TGCAGCGTTGAAGCAGCGTTTCGCACAGATACGCAGTATTTT.

The V gene is TRBV28, the J gene TRBJ1-3; D is uncertain. Germline-derived CDR1 and CDR2 are MDHEN and SYDVKM. The ends were cut back, 5 bases at V and 2 bases at J, with 10 bases in the middle. This CDR3 has 14 residues. The CDR3 loop reads CASSPPGTGNTIYF. The CDR3 DNA is TGTGCCAGCAGTCCCCCCGGGACTGGAAACACCATATATTTT. Using reference TRBV28 and TRBJ1-3 for the parts outside the CDR3, the full variable domain is DVKVTQSSRYLVKRTGEKVFLECVQDMDHENMFWYRQDPGLGLRLIYFSYDVKMKEKGDIPEGYSVSREKKERFSLILESASTNQTSMYLCASSPPGTGNTIYFGEGSWLTVV.

V and J are TRBV9 and TRBJ1-4, with TRBD1 as a possible D gene (6 bases). Trimming took off 4 bases at V and 3 bases at J, with 10 bases between the two ends. This CDR3 is built from 14 residues. Germline CDR1 SGDLS, CDR2 YYNGEE. CDR3 in DNA: TGTGCCAGCAGCTCAGGGGCACCTAATGAAAAACTGTTTTTT. It specifies CASSSGAPNEKLFF. The variable domain in full, completed from reference TRBV9 and TRBJ1-4, reads DSGVTQTPKHLITATGQRVTLRCSPRSGDLSVYWYQQSLDQGLQFLIQYYNGEERAKGNILERFSAQQFPDLHSELNLSSLELGDSALYFCASSSGAPNEKLFFGSGTQLSVL.

A single count supports this clone. The rearrangement uses TRBV23-1 and TRBJ1-5; D perhaps matches TRBD1 (6 bases). TRBV23-1 is annotated as an ORF whose role is uncertain. Trimming removed 2 bases at V and 3 bases at J, with 17 bases between. The CDR3 totals 17 residues. The CDR3 loop is CASSQNRVLYTNQPQHF. CDR3 nucleotides: TGCGCCAGCAGTCAAAACAGGGTGCTATATACCAATCAGCCCCAGCATTTT.

This clone showed up just a few times. This chain connects TRBV29-1 to TRBJ2-7, with 8 positions matching TRBD2. The CDR3 covers 13 residues. With V trimmed by 2 bases and J by 1 base, 1 base remained unmatched. The germline V gene has CDR1 SQVTM and CDR2 ANQGSEA. CDR3 residues: CSVETSGSYEQYF. In DNA form, the CDR3 reads TGCAGCGTTGAAACTAGCGGTTCCTACGAGCAGTACTTC.

This chain joins TRBV19 and TRBJ1-4; D gene ambiguous. CDR1 is LNHDA, CDR2 SQIVND, per germline (reference sequence). Trimming cost V 6 bases and J 1 base, with 12 bases left between them. The CDR3 consists of 15 residues. The CDR3 protein is CASRVNFGTNEKLFF. CDR3 coding DNA: TGTGCCAGTAGGGTCAATTTCGGAACTAATGAAAAACTGTTTTTT.

The chain combines TRBV9 with TRBJ2-1; TRBD1 matches at 7 bases. Germline CDR1 is SGDLS and CDR2 is YYNGEE. CDR3 size: 15 residues. V gave up 4 bases and J gave up 9 bases; unmatched junction bases: 13. CDR3 amino acids: CASSPMTGFGTEQFF. The DNA of the CDR3 is TGTGCCAGCAGCCCTATGACAGGGTTCGGCACTGAGCAGTTCTTC.

The genes are TRBV9 and TRBJ2-3, with TRBD2 matching 11 bases. The germline CDR1 and CDR2 sequences are SGDLS and YYNGEE. V lost 3 bases and J lost 0; bases outside the gene matches: 3. The CDR3 is 16 residues long. CDR3 coding DNA: TGTGCCAGCAGCGCAGGGACTAGCGGTAGCACAGATACGCAGTATTTT. Translating it yields CASSAGTSGSTDTQYF.

The chain has TRBV5-1 and TRBJ1-3; no reliable D call. There are 14 residues in the CDR3. Germline lookup yields CDR1 SGHRS and CDR2 YFSETQ. V was trimmed by 0 bases and J by 7 bases, leaving 11 bases between them. The CDR3, as DNA: TGCGCCAGCAGCTTGGACCTCGCCGGGAACACCATATATTTT. Translated, it gives CASSLDLAGNTIYF.

Regarding this clone: The sample holds other DNA sequences that translate to the same CDR3. This chain links TRBV19 with TRBJ1-5, with no clear D. CDR3 length equals 13 residues. Deletions cut 4 bases from V and 3 bases from J, with 7 bases between. CDR1 is LNHDA, CDR2 SQIVND, per germline (reference sequence). CDR3 in amino acids: CASSTGLNQPQHF. CDR3 bases: TGTGCCAGTAGTACAGGACTCAATCAGCCCCAGCATTTT.

This clone was seen a few times. This chain links TRBV6-1 with TRBJ1-5; 7 bases agree with TRBD1. This CDR3 has 16 residues. CDR1 is MNHNS and CDR2 is SASEGT in the germline V gene. The J segment lost 3 bases and the V segment lost 2 bases, leaving 7 bases of the junction unmatched. CDR3 DNA: TGTGCCAGCAGTGAACGGACAGGTTTGACCAATCAGCCCCAGCATTTT. Its protein product is CASSERTGLTNQPQHF.

This clone appeared a few times. Other nucleotide sequences in the sample specify the same CDR3. The chain recombines TRBV12-5 with TRBJ2-7, with TRBD1 matching over 7 bases. Germline CDR1 reads LGHNT; CDR2 reads FRNRAP. The CDR3 length is 11 residues. V gave up 9 bases and J gave up 3 bases; unmatched junction bases: 2. The CDR3 is CASGTVYEQYF. In DNA, the CDR3 is TGTGCTAGCGGGACAGTCTACGAGCAGTACTTC.

CDR3 in amino acids: CAWKQENTEAFF. In nucleotides, the CDR3 is TGTGCCTGGAAACAGGAGAACACTGAAGCTTTCTTT. The rearrangement uses TRBV30 and TRBJ1-1; tentatively, D is TRBD1 (5 bases). Between the trimmed V and J ends, which lost 4 bases and 1 base, there was a span of 7 bases. Per the germline V gene, CDR1 is GTSNPN and CDR2 is SVGIG (reference sequence). The CDR3 covers 12 residues. The full variable domain, completed using reference TRBV30 and TRBJ1-1, is SQTIHQWPATLVQPVGSPLSLECTVEGTSNPNLYWYRQAAGRGLQLLFYSVGIGQISSEVPQNLSASRPQDRQFILSSKKLLLSDSGFYLCAWKQENTEAFFGQGTRLTVV.

The chain couples TRBV6-1 to TRBJ1-6; D is uncertain. Germline CDR1 is MNHNS and CDR2 is SASEGT. This CDR3 region has 13 residues. Trimming pared 1 base from V and 7 bases from J, leaving 5 bases between. The CDR3 reads CASSEVGNSPLHF. The CDR3 nucleotides are TGTGCCAGCAGTGAAGTCGGGAATTCACCCCTCCACTTT.

The chain has TRBV7-3 and TRBJ2-3; 9 bases fit TRBD2. V was clipped by 5 bases and J by 7 bases; unmatched bases: 4. CDR1 and CDR2 (germline): SGHTA, FQGTGA. The CDR3 contains 13 residues. The CDR3 DNA is TGTGCCAGCAGCAGGGGGACTAGCTATACGCAGTATTTT. It translates to CASSRGTSYTQYF.

The genes are TRBV7-9 and TRBJ2-3; 8 bases agree with TRBD2. Trimming at V came to 4 bases and at J to 3 bases, leaving 6 bases not matched to a gene. The CDR3 loop spans 15 amino acids. Germline V gene lookup returns CDR1 SEHNR and CDR2 FQNEAQ (reference sequence). The CDR3 DNA reads as TGTGCCAGCAGCTCGCCGGGACTAGGGACAGATACGCAGTATTTT. It translates to CASSSPGLGTDTQYF.

The chain carries TRBV10-3 and TRBJ2-1; 9 bases align to TRBD2. Germline V gene lookup returns CDR1 ENHRY and CDR2 SYGVKD. This CDR3 is 17 amino acids long. V was pared by 3 bases and J by 0 bases, with 6 bases of the junction left unmatched. This CDR3 reads CAISDVSGGYSYNEQFF. The CDR3 nucleotides read TGTGCCATCAGTGATGTAAGCGGGGGGTACTCCTACAATGAGCAGTTCTTC.

The chain carries TRBV19 and TRBJ2-1; TRBD2 aligns across 9 bases. Germline V gene lookup returns CDR1 LNHDA and CDR2 SQIVND (reference sequence). The ends lost 2 bases at V and 9 bases at J; junction bases unmatched: 11. The CDR3 contains 16 residues. CDR3 amino acids: CASSIPASGIFTEQFF. The CDR3 coding sequence is TGTGCCAGTAGTATACCGGCTAGCGGGATATTTACTGAGCAGTTCTTC.